This TCR beta chain was captured in a study of cytomegalovirus exposure and HLA in healthy donors. The germline CDR1 and CDR2 sequences are MDHEN and SYDVKM. V was clipped by 8 bases and J by 0 bases, with 19 bases between them. The CDR3 loop spans 17 amino acids. About this clone itself: The antigen remains undetermined.

PCR used 60 Vbeta primers and 13 Jbeta primers. Sequenced by immunoSEQ multiplex PCR; TCRdb stores in-frame clones only, minus some. Of 70,000 to 90,000 clones in the sample, about 76% were seen once. Study results and caveats: Researchers left out some V segments, among them TRBV6-2 and TRBV6-3, as indistinguishable. Presence/absence analyses assumed roughly uniform sequencing depth across donors, which may not hold. When analyzed later, a missense DCLRE1C variant was found to be linked to TCR beta V- and J-gene trimming. Reports credit the classifier with highly specific, highly sensitive diagnosis of cytomegalovirus status.

The chain is built from TRBV28 and TRBJ1-4, with D possibly matching TRBD1 (5 bases). The source is a male donor in good health and CMV-seropositive. Specimen: PBMCs. CDR3 sequence: CASSSRAQGATNEKLFF. For the CDR3, the DNA is TGTGCCAGCTCAAGCCGGGCCCAAGGGGCAACTAATGAAAAACTGTTTTTT. Variable domain in full (rest from reference TRBV28 and TRBJ1-4): DVKVTQSSRYLVKRTGEKVFLECVQDMDHENMFWYRQDPGLGLRLIYFSYDVKMKEKGDIPEGYSVSREKKERFSLILESASTNQTSMYLCASSSRAQGATNEKLFFGSGTQLSVL.